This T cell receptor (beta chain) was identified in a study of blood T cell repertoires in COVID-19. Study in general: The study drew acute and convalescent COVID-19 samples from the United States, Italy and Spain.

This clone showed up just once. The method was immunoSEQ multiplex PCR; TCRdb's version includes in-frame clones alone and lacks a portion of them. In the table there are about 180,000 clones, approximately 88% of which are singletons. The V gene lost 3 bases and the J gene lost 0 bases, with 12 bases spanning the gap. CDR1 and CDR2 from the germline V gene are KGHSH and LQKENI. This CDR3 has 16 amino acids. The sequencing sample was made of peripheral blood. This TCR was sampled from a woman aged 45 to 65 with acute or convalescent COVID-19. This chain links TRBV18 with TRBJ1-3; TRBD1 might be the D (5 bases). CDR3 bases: TGTGCCAGCTCACCGGGACCCGGGAGCTCTGGAAACACCATATATTTT. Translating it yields CASSPGPGSSGNTIYF.